Following are 14 T cell receptor beta chains from one sample sequenced in a study of blood T cell repertoires in COVID-19 (dated by TCRdb to the early 2020s). The library was made by the immunoSEQ multiplex PCR assay. TCRdb took this table from immuneACCESS and kept in-frame rearrangements with V and J called. Such tables lack part of the clones; where checked against another copy, unresolved V genes explain under half of the gap, and the rest is unexplained. In all, the sample holds 100,000 or so clones, and roughly 71% of those were seen once. Clones ranked in the top ten supply approximately 5.9% of the sample. Input material: peripheral blood. These receptors were obtained from a man aged 80 or over with acute or convalescent COVID-19.

This clone is a singleton in its sample. V and J are TRBV5-1 and TRBJ2-3; 10 positions agree with TRBD2. The trim removed 4 bases at V and 2 bases at J, leaving 10 bases unmatched. CDR1 SGHRS and CDR2 YFSETQ come from the germline V gene. This CDR3 is built from 17 residues. This chain's CDR3 is CASSPLGTSEPTDTQYF. DNA for the CDR3: TGCGCCAGCAGCCCCCTCGGGACTAGCGAACCCACAGATACGCAGTATTTT.

V usage is TRBV27 and J usage is TRBJ2-1; D may be TRBD1 (6 bases). With 3 bases removed from V and 2 bases from J, the gap between germline ends came to 8 bases. Germline-derived CDR1 and CDR2 are MNHEY and SMNVEV (reference sequence). The CDR3 is 14 amino acids. In nucleotides, the CDR3 is TGTGCCAGCAGTTTGGCAGGGGCCTACAATGAGCAGTTCTTC. Translated, it gives CASSLAGAYNEQFF.

V usage is TRBV5-1 and J usage is TRBJ2-1; 12 bases match TRBD2. Looked up from germline, CDR1 is SGHRS and CDR2 is YFSETQ. This CDR3 region has 15 residues. Unmatched junction bases numbered 3, after V lost 4 bases and J lost 4 bases. The CDR3 DNA follows: TGCGCCAGCAGCCTAGCGGGAGGGGATTACAATGAGCAGTTCTTC. Protein product: CASSLAGGDYNEQFF.

This chain joins TRBV7-9 and TRBJ2-1, with D possibly TRBD1 on 6 matching bases. The CDR3 is 15 residues long. V was shortened by 4 bases and J by 6 bases, with 16 bases between the two germline ends. Germline V lookup: CDR1 SEHNR, CDR2 FQNEAQ (reference sequence). The CDR3 DNA reads TGTGCCAGCAGCTACACAGGGTTAGGGATCAATGAGCAGTTCTTC. This codes for CASSYTGLGINEQFF.

The chain couples TRBV30 to TRBJ1-6; 7 positions match TRBD1. This CDR3 has 14 residues. V shed 5 bases and J 5 bases; nucleotides not matched to a gene: 6. The germline gives CDR1 GTSNPN, CDR2 SVGIG (reference sequence). The CDR3 sequence: CAWRPGQHNSPLHF. Written as DNA, the CDR3 is TGTGCCTGGCGACCGGGACAGCATAATTCACCCCTCCACTTT.

The chain links TRBV7-2 to TRBJ1-5; maybe TRBD1 (6 bases). The V gene's germline CDR1 is SGHTA and CDR2 FQGNSA. Trimming cost V 1 base and J 1 base, with 8 bases left between them. The length of the CDR3 is 15 residues. The CDR3 sequence: CASSLEGTSNQPQHF. CDR3 nucleotide sequence: TGTGCCAGCAGCTTAGAGGGGACAAGCAATCAGCCCCAGCATTTT.

The chain joins TRBV28 to TRBJ2-7; 10 bases line up with TRBD1. CDR3 length: 14 amino acids. CDR1 and CDR2 from the germline V gene are MDHEN and SYDVKM. Unmatched junction bases numbered 5, after V lost 5 bases and J lost 4 bases. CDR3 protein: CASSRTGGIYEQYF. CDR3 bases: TGTGCCAGCAGTCGGACAGGGGGTATTTACGAGCAGTACTTC.

The DNA of the CDR3 is TGTGCCAGCAGTTTATCCGGGTCGACGAATCAGCCCCAGCATTTT. This translates into CASSLSGSTNQPQHF. The chain uses TRBV28 and TRBJ1-5; D is unresolved. V was clipped by 1 base and J by 4 bases, with 11 bases between them. Germline V lookup: CDR1 MDHEN, CDR2 SYDVKM. This CDR3 contains 15 residues.

This rearrangement joins TRBV10-3 to TRBJ2-2; D may be TRBD1 (5 bases). CDR3 length: 15 residues. The germline gives CDR1 ENHRY, CDR2 SYGVKD. Trimming pared 11 bases from V and 4 bases from J, leaving 20 bases between. CDR3 sequence (DNA): TGTGCCGCATCAAGGGGCACGTTGGGCACCGGGGAGCTGTTTTTT. It specifies CAASRGTLGTGELFF.

The table lists this clone with many counts. The V call is TRBV28, the J call TRBJ1-5; D may be TRBD1 (6 bases). V was clipped by 6 bases and J by 3 bases, with 12 bases between them. Germline V gene sequence: CDR1 MDHEN, CDR2 SYDVKM. The length of the CDR3 is 14 residues. The CDR3 sequence: CASRQPGVNQPQHF. CDR3 DNA: TGTGCCAGCAGACAACCAGGGGTCAATCAGCCCCAGCATTTT.

The chain has TRBV11-2 and TRBJ1-1, with 8 bases aligning to TRBD1. This CDR3 comprises 14 residues. Germline loops: CDR1 SGHAT, CDR2 FQNNGV. V shed 5 bases and J 4 bases; nucleotides not matched to a gene: 6. This CDR3 reads CASSILQGATEAFF. The CDR3 DNA follows: TGTGCCAGCAGCATCCTTCAGGGGGCCACTGAAGCTTTCTTT.

The rearrangement links TRBV18 to TRBJ2-7; D not certain. This CDR3 comprises 14 residues. Trimming stripped 3 bases from V and 3 bases from J, with 12 bases between. Germline V gives CDR1 KGHSH, CDR2 LQKENI. The CDR3 spells CASSPAGRNYEQYF. The CDR3, as DNA: TGTGCCAGCTCACCGGCAGGCAGAAACTACGAGCAGTACTTC.

The chain combines TRBV7-2 with TRBJ2-1, with 7 bases that match TRBD1. The length of the CDR3 is 15 residues. Germline CDR1 and CDR2: SGHTA and FQGNSA. With V trimmed by 2 bases and J by 2 bases, 3 bases remained unmatched. Here the CDR3 DNA reads TGTGCCAGCAGCTTAACCGGGACAGCCTACAATGAGCAGTTCTTC. This gives the protein CASSLTGTAYNEQFF.

The CDR3 coding sequence is TGTGCCAGCAGCTCCGACTTACAAGAGACCCAGTACTTC. This translates into CASSSDLQETQYF. The rearrangement links TRBV7-8 to TRBJ2-5; D unclear. CDR3 size: 13 residues. The V gene's germline CDR1 is SGHVS and CDR2 FQNEAQ. The germline V and J ends were trimmed by 4 bases and 2 bases, with 8 bases remaining between them.